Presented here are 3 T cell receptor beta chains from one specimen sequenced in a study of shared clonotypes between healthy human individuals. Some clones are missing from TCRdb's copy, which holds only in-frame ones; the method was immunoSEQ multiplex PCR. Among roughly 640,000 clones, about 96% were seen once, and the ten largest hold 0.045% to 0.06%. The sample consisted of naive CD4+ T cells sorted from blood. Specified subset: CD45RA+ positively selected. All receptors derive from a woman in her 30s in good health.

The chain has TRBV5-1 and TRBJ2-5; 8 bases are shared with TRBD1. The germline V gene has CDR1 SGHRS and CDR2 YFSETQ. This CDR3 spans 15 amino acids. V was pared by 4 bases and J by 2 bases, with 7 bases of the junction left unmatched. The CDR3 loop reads CASSLTGGNQETQYF. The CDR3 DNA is TGCGCCAGCAGCCTTACAGGGGGGAATCAAGAGACCCAGTACTTC.

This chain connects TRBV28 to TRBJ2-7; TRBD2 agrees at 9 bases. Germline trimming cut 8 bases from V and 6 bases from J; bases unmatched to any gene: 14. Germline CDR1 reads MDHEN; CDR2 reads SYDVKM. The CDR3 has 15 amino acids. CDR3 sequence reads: CASVPGTSIGAEQYF. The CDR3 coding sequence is TGTGCCAGCGTCCCCGGGACTAGCATCGGGGCCGAGCAGTACTTC.

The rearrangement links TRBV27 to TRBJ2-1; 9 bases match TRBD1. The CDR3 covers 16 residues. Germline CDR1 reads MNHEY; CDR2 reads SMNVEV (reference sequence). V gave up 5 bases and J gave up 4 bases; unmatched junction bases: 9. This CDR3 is CASSHLQGAWYNEQFF. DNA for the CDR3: TGTGCCAGCAGTCACTTACAGGGGGCTTGGTACAATGAGCAGTTCTTC.